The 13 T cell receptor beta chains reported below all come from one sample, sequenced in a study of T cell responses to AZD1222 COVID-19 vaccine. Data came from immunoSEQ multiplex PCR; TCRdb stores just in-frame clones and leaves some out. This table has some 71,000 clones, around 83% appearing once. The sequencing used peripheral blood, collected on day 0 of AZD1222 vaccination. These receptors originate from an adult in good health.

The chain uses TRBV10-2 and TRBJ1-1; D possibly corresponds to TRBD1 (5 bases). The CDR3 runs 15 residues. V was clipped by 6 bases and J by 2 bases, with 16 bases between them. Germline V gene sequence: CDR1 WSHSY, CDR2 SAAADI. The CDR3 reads CASRRGINSNTEAFF. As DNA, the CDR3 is TGCGCCAGCAGAAGGGGAATAAACTCCAACACTGAAGCTTTCTTT.

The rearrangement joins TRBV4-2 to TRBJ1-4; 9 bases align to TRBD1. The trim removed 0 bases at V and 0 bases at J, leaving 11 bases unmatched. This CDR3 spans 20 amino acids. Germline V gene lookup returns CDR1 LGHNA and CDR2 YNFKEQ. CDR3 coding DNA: TGTGCCAGCAGCCAAGATCCGGGACAGGGTCGAGGAACAACTAATGAAAAACTGTTTTTT. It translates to CASSQDPGQGRGTTNEKLFF.

The CDR3 protein is CASIRVRGTGELFF. CDR3 in DNA: TGTGCCAGTATACGAGTGCGAGGCACCGGGGAGCTGTTTTTT. This chain connects TRBV19 to TRBJ2-2; D uncertain. The CDR3 spans 14 residues. Germline CDR1 LNHDA, CDR2 SQIVND (reference sequence). Trimming pared 7 bases from V and 4 bases from J, leaving 13 bases between.

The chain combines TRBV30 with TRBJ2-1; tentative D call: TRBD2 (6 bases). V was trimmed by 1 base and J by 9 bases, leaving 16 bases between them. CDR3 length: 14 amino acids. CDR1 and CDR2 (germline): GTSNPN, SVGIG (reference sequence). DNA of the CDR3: TGTGCCTGGAGTGGCGGGACCAACGTTCGTGAGCAGTTCTTC. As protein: CAWSGGTNVREQFF.

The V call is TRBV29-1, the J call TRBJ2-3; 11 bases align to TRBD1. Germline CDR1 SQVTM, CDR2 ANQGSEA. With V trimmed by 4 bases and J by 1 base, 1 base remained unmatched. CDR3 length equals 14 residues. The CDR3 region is CSVGDRGGTDTQYF. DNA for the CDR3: TGCAGCGTTGGGGACAGGGGGGGCACAGATACGCAGTATTTT.

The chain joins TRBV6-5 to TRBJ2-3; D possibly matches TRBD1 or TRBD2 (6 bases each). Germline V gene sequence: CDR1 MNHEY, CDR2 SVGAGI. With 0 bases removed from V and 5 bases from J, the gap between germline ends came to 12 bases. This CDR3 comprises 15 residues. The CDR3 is CASSYSMEGGDTQYF. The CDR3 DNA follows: TGTGCCAGCAGTTACTCGATGGAGGGGGGAGATACGCAGTATTTT.

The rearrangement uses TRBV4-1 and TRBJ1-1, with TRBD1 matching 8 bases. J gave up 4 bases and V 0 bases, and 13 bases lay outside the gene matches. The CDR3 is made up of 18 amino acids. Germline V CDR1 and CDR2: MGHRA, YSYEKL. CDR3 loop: CASSQDRRTGGVTTEAFF. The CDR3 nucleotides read TGCGCCAGCAGCCAAGATAGGAGAACAGGGGGGGTTACCACTGAAGCTTTCTTT.

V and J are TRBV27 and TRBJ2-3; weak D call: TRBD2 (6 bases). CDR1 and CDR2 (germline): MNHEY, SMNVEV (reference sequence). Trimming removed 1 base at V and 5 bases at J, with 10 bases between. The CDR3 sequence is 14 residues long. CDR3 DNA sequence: TGTGCCAGCAGTTTATGGCAGGGAGGAGATACGCAGTATTTT. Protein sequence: CASSLWQGGDTQYF.

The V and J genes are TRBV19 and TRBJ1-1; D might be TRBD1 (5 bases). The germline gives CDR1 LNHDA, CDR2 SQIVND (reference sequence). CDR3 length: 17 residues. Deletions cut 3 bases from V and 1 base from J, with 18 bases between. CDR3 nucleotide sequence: TGTGCCAGTAGTATCCCCCCCGGGACCCTGGGGAACACTGAAGCTTTCTTT. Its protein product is CASSIPPGTLGNTEAFF.

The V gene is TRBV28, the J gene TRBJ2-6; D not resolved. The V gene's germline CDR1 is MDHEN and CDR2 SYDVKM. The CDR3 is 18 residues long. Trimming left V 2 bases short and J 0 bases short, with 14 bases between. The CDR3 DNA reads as TGTGCCAGCAGTTTAGATTCTTCGGCGGACTCTGGGGCCAACGTCCTGACTTTC. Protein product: CASSLDSSADSGANVLTF.

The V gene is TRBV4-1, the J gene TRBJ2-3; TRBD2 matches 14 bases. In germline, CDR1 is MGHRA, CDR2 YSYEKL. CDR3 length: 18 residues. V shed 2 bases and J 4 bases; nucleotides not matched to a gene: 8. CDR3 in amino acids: CASSQKGTSGGWADTQYF. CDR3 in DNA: TGCGCCAGCAGCCAAAAGGGGACTAGCGGGGGTTGGGCAGATACGCAGTATTTT.

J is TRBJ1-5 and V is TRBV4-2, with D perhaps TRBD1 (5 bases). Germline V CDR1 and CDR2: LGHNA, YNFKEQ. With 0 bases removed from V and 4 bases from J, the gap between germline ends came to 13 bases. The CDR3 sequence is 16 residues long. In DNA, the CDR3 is TGTGCCAGCAGCCAAGAAGTTGCAGGGCGAAATCAGCCCCAGCATTTT. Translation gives CASSQEVAGRNQPQHF.

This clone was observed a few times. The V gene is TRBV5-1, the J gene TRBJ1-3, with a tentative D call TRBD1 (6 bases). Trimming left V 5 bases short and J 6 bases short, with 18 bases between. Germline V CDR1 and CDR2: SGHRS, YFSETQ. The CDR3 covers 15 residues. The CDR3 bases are TGCGCCAGCAGTCTCGACAGGAACTACCCAAACACCATATATTTT. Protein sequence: CASSLDRNYPNTIYF.